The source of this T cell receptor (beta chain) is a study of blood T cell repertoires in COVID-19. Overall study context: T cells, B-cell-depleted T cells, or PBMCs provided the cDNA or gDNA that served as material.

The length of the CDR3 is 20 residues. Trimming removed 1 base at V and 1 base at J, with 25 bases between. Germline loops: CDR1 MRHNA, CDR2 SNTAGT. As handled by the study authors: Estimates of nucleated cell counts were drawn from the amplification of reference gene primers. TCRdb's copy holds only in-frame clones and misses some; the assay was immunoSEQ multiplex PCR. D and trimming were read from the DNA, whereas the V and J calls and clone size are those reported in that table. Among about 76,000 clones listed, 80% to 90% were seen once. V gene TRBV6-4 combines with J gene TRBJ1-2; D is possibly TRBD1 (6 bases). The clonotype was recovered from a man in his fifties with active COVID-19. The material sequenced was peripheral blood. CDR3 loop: CASSDFPGKGGMRLNYGYTF. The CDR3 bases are TGTGCCAGCAGTGACTTCCCCGGTAAGGGGGGGATGAGGCTTAACTATGGCTACACCTTC.